The 30 T cell receptor beta chains given below trace back to one sample, sequenced in a study of early T cells in non-severe SARS-CoV-2 infection. Each CDR3 protein gets one entry after TCRdb re-called the 5' RACE reads with MiXCR. This table holds tens of thousands of distinct CDR3 sequences, roughly 9% found once. Material for sequencing was whole blood. Receptors were obtained from an adult who was a healthcare worker with PCR-confirmed SARS-CoV-2 infection or an uninfected control (not recorded which).

This clonotype was recorded a few times. DNA for the CDR3: TGTGCCAGCAGCCGAGTATACACTGAAGCTTTCTTT. It encodes CASSRVYTEAFF. The rearrangement links TRBV12-3 or TRBV12-4 to TRBJ1-1; D is undetermined. The V and J ends lost 6 bases and 3 bases respectively, with 8 bases between them. The CDR3 is made up of 12 amino acids.

CDR3 residues: CATSDPGKRYFF. CDR3 DNA: TGTGCCACCAGTGACCCAGGGAAGAGGTATTTCTTT. The rearrangement links TRBV24-1 to TRBJ1-1, with D possibly matching TRBD1 (5 bases). Per the germline V gene, CDR1 is KGHDR and CDR2 is SFDVKD. The CDR3 covers 12 residues. With 4 bases removed from V and 13 bases from J, the gap between germline ends came to 15 bases.

This clonotype was observed at least ten times. The rearrangement joins TRBV3-1 to TRBJ2-7, with D tentatively TRBD1 or TRBD2 (5 bases each). The CDR3 runs to 14 residues. Germline V CDR1 and CDR2: LGHDT, YNNKEL (reference sequence). With 4 bases removed from V and 1 base from J, the gap between germline ends came to 11 bases. CDR3 sequence reads: CASSPQGVSYEQYF. The CDR3 DNA reads as TGTGCCAGCAGCCCGCAGGGAGTTTCCTACGAGCAGTACTTC.

This clonotype was seen repeatedly, ten times or more. V usage is TRBV2 and J usage is TRBJ2-2; TRBD1 aligns across 9 bases. J lost 6 bases, V lost 4 bases, and 12 bases had no gene match. This CDR3 is 17 amino acids long. Per germline, CDR1 SNHLY and CDR2 FYNNEI. CDR3 loop: CASSGGQGILQAGELFF. For the CDR3, the DNA is TGTGCCAGCAGTGGGGGACAGGGAATTTTACAAGCCGGGGAGCTGTTTTTT. Filled out from reference TRBV2 and TRBJ2-2, the complete variable domain reads EPEVTQTPSHQVTQMGQEVILRCVPISNHLYFYWYRQILGQKVEFLVSFYNNEISEKSEIFDDQFSVERPDGSNFTLKIRSTKLEDSAMYFCASSGGQGILQAGELFFGEGSRLTVL.

Regarding this clonotype: One base away lies a much larger clone, so this may be a sequencing read error. The chain joins TRBV5-4 to TRBJ1-6; the match to TRBD1 covers 9 bases. The CDR3 contains 16 residues. CDR1 is SGHNT, CDR2 YYREEE, per germline (reference sequence). The CDR3 DNA is TGTGCCACCAGAACAGGGGGCGCCTCCTATAATTCACTCCTCCACTTT. It is translated as CATRTGGASYNSLLHF.

This clonotype has just a few counts. V and J are TRBV18 and TRBJ2-2, with a possible D match to TRBD1 (6 bases). Looked up from germline, CDR1 is KGHSH and CDR2 is LQKENI. The germline V and J ends were trimmed by 4 bases and 1 base, with 10 bases remaining between them. This CDR3 spans 15 amino acids. CDR3 coding DNA: TGTGCCAGCTCACGACTGACAGGGAACACCGGGGAGCTGTTTTTT. It yields the protein CASSRLTGNTGELFF.

This clonotype was counted a few times. CDR3 sequence (DNA): TGCGCCAGCAGCCCCATGGCCGAGACTAGCGGGGGTAAGACCCAGTACTTC. Translated, it gives CASSPMAETSGGKTQYF. The chain uses TRBV4-1 and TRBJ2-5; 12 positions agree with TRBD2. Germline V lookup: CDR1 MGHRA, CDR2 YSYEKL. The CDR3 runs 17 residues. The J segment lost 6 bases and the V segment lost 4 bases, leaving 12 bases of the junction unmatched.

This clonotype was recorded at least ten times. The chain couples TRBV5-1 to TRBJ2-7; D is tentatively TRBD1 or TRBD2 (5 bases each). V lost 2 bases and J 2 bases, leaving 11 bases between the germline ends. The CDR3 length is 14 residues. Germline values: CDR1 SGHRS, CDR2 YFSETQ. The CDR3 region is CASSFGTETYEQYF. The CDR3 DNA is TGCGCCAGCAGCTTCGGGACGGAGACCTACGAGCAGTACTTC.

The rearrangement uses TRBV30 and TRBJ1-6, with TRBD1 matching over 7 bases. CDR1 is GTSNPN, CDR2 SVGIG, per germline (reference sequence). The CDR3 extends over 14 amino acids. Unmatched junction bases numbered 12, after V lost 4 bases and J lost 12 bases. The DNA of the CDR3 is TGTGCCTGGAACGAGGGGGCGTACATATTACCCCTCCACTTT. Encoded protein: CAWNEGAYILPLHF.

This chain links TRBV19 with TRBJ2-2; TRBD1 matches at 7 bases. The CDR3 runs 14 residues. Germline lookup yields CDR1 LNHDA and CDR2 SQIVND (reference sequence). V shed 5 bases and J 4 bases; nucleotides not matched to a gene: 4. CDR3 sequence: CASSVAGGTGELFF. CDR3 DNA: TGTGCCAGTAGTGTAGCAGGGGGCACCGGGGAGCTGTTTTTT.

This clonotype was recorded many times. CDR3 in amino acids: CASSYHQIRLNRTRYF. The CDR3, as DNA: TGTGCCAGCAGTTACCATCAAATCCGACTAAATCGGACACGGTACTTC. The chain has TRBV6-6 and TRBJ2-5; D is perhaps TRBD1 or TRBD2 (5 bases each). The ends were cut back, 2 bases at V and 13 bases at J, with 26 bases in the middle. CDR3 length: 16 amino acids. Germline values: CDR1 MNHNY, CDR2 SVGAGI (reference sequence).

This clonotype was observed at least ten times. CDR3 amino acids: CASGSGRDFLGQPQHF. CDR3 nucleotides: TGTGCCAGCGGCAGTGGCCGGGATTTCTTGGGGCAGCCCCAGCATTTT. The chain employs TRBV6-2 or TRBV6-3 and TRBJ1-5, with D unclear. Between the trimmed V and J ends, which lost 8 bases and 7 bases, there was a span of 24 bases. The CDR3 sequence is 16 residues long. Germline-derived CDR1 and CDR2 are MNHEY and SVGEGT.

This clonotype came up many times. V is TRBV7-3 and J is TRBJ2-2, with D unclear. CDR1 and CDR2 (germline): SGHTA, FQGTGA. The CDR3 contains 14 residues. V lost 1 base, J lost 8 bases, and 11 bases lay in between. The CDR3 is CASSLIGPYGELFF. The CDR3 DNA follows: TGTGCCAGCAGCTTAATCGGCCCCTATGGGGAGCTGTTTTTT.

The CDR3: CASSLSGGQGPHEQYF. The CDR3 DNA is TGTGCCAGCAGCTTAAGTGGGGGACAGGGCCCGCACGAGCAGTACTTC. This sequence joins TRBV7-9 and TRBJ2-7, with 9 bases fitting TRBD1. Per the germline V gene, CDR1 is SEHNR and CDR2 is FQNEAQ (reference sequence). V trimming: 2 bases; J trimming: 5 bases; junction bases outside the gene matches: 10. CDR3 length: 16 residues.

The gene calls are TRBV30 and TRBJ1-3; 10 bases agree with TRBD1. Germline V gives CDR1 GTSNPN, CDR2 SVGIG (reference sequence). The CDR3 sequence is 17 residues long. V was clipped by 0 bases and J by 0 bases; unmatched bases: 5. Here the CDR3 reads CAWSVGQGTPSGNTIYF. The CDR3 region has the DNA TGTGCCTGGAGTGTGGGACAGGGGACACCCTCTGGAAACACCATATATTTT.

This chain uses TRBV6-2 or TRBV6-3 with TRBJ2-3; the D is unclear. CDR1 and CDR2 (germline): MNHEY, SVGEGT. This CDR3 is 11 amino acids long. V was clipped by 2 bases and J by 4 bases, with 1 base between them. CDR3 loop: CASSYPDTQYF. CDR3 nucleotides: TGTGCCAGCAGTTACCCAGATACGCAGTATTTT.

This clonotype was observed at least ten times. J is TRBJ1-1 and V is TRBV9; no reliable D call. The germline CDR1 and CDR2 sequences are SGDLS and YYNGEE. The CDR3 sequence is 13 residues long. Trimming took 0 bases from V and 1 from J, leaving 4 bases between them. The CDR3 nucleotides are TGTGCCAGCAGCGTAGAAGGGAACACTGAAGCTTTCTTT. It yields the protein CASSVEGNTEAFF.

There are a few counts of this clonotype. J is TRBJ1-6 and V is TRBV18; D may be TRBD1 (5 bases). Per the germline V gene, CDR1 is KGHSH and CDR2 is LQKENI. Trimming stripped 8 bases from V and 9 bases from J, with 11 bases between. The CDR3 is 12 amino acids. The CDR3 is CASAVGGSPLHF. In DNA, the CDR3 is TGTGCCAGCGCCGTTGGGGGTTCACCCCTCCACTTT.

The chain joins TRBV3-1 to TRBJ1-1; D remains unclear. V shed 2 bases and J shed 0 bases, with 10 bases lying between them. The CDR3 is 15 residues long. Germline CDR1 is LGHDT and CDR2 is YNNKEL (reference sequence). CDR3 in amino acids: CASSQSTLMNTEAFF. The CDR3 DNA reads as TGTGCCAGCAGCCAAAGTACGCTCATGAACACTGAAGCTTTCTTT.

The chain has TRBV11-2 and TRBJ2-4; the match to TRBD1 covers 7 bases. Germline values: CDR1 SGHAT, CDR2 FQNNGV. The CDR3 runs 15 residues. V trimming: 1 base; J trimming: 5 bases; junction bases outside the gene matches: 5. The CDR3 DNA sequence: TGTGCCAGCAGCTTAGGGCGACAGGGTGAAAACATTCAGTACTTC. Encoded protein: CASSLGRQGENIQYF.

The chain combines TRBV7-9 with TRBJ1-1; D unresolved. Germline loops: CDR1 SEHNR, CDR2 FQNEAQ (reference sequence). V was shortened by 5 bases and J by 4 bases, with 11 bases between the two germline ends. The CDR3 is made up of 13 amino acids. CDR3 loop: CASSNTVGTEAFF. The CDR3 DNA reads TGTGCCAGCAGCAACACCGTTGGCACTGAAGCTTTCTTT. The variable domain in full, completed from reference TRBV7-9 and TRBJ1-1, reads DTGVSQNPRHKITKRGQNVTFRCDPISEHNRLYWYRQTLGQGPEFLTYFQNEAQLEKSRLLSDRFSAERPKGSFSTLEIQRTEQGDSAMYLCASSNTVGTEAFFGQGTRLTVV.

This clonotype showed up many times. This chain joins TRBV29-1 and TRBJ1-2, with a weak D call TRBD1 (5 bases). Trimming removed 4 bases from V and 2 bases from J, with 17 bases in between. The CDR3 loop spans 15 amino acids. Germline V gene lookup returns CDR1 SQVTM and CDR2 ANQGSEA. The chain's CDR3 is CSVVGDQTENYGYTF. CDR3 coding DNA: TGCAGCGTTGTAGGGGATCAGACAGAAAACTATGGCTACACCTTC.

This clonotype has more than one count but fewer than ten. The V call is TRBV3-1, the J call TRBJ1-1; tentatively, D is TRBD1 (5 bases). Trimming removed 3 bases at V and 6 bases at J, with 14 bases between. From germline, CDR1 is LGHDT and CDR2 YNNKEL (reference sequence). The CDR3 has 14 amino acids. CDR3 nucleotides: TGTGCCAGCAGCCATTTGCGGGGGGACGCTGAAGCTTTCTTT. Protein product: CASSHLRGDAEAFF. Full variable domain (remainder filled in from reference TRBV3-1 and TRBJ1-1): DTAVSQTPKYLVTQMGNDKSIKCEQNLGHDTMYWYKQDSKKFLKIMFSYNNKELIINETVPNRFSPKSPDKAHLNLHINSLELGDSAVYFCASSHLRGDAEAFFGQGTRLTVV.

This chain links TRBV29-1 with TRBJ2-5; 8 bases line up with TRBD1. The germline V gene encodes CDR1 SQVTM and CDR2 ANQGSEA. The CDR3 loop spans 14 amino acids. V shed 4 bases and J 1 base; nucleotides not matched to a gene: 5. The CDR3: CSVGRTGFQETQYF. The CDR3 DNA reads as TGCAGCGTTGGGAGGACAGGGTTCCAAGAGACCCAGTACTTC.

The rearrangement joins TRBV6-5 to TRBJ2-7; D gene unclear. Trimming removed 2 bases at V and 2 bases at J, with 10 bases between. CDR1 MNHEY and CDR2 SVGAGI come from the germline V gene. This CDR3 is 14 amino acids long. CDR3 sequence reads: CASSYGGNPYEQYF. CDR3 sequence (DNA): TGTGCCAGCAGTTACGGTGGCAACCCCTACGAGCAGTACTTC.

This clonotype was seen repeatedly, ten times or more. The V gene is TRBV20-1, the J gene TRBJ1-1; D is unclear. CDR1 DFQATT and CDR2 SNEGSKA come from the germline V gene (reference sequence). The CDR3 length is 13 residues. Trimming removed 0 bases from V and 6 bases from J, with 11 bases in between. The CDR3 protein is CSARDRLVAEAFF. The CDR3 nucleotides read TGCAGTGCTAGAGATCGTCTTGTAGCTGAAGCTTTCTTT.

This clonotype was seen only a few times. This sequence joins TRBV5-1 and TRBJ2-3, with D perhaps being TRBD1 or TRBD2 (5 bases each). Germline assignment: CDR1 SGHRS and CDR2 YFSETQ. The CDR3 sequence is 14 residues long. V was clipped by 2 bases and J by 0 bases, with 7 bases between them. The CDR3 here is CASSFGGSTDTQYF. The CDR3 bases are TGCGCCAGCAGCTTTGGGGGTAGCACAGATACGCAGTATTTT.

Here the CDR3 DNA reads TGTGCCTACTCCACCGGAAACATTCAGTACTTC. This sequence encodes CAYSTGNIQYF. The V and J genes are TRBV30 and TRBJ2-4; no definite D call. Trimming pared 7 bases from V and 6 bases from J, leaving 10 bases between. Germline-derived CDR1 and CDR2 are GTSNPN and SVGIG (reference sequence). The CDR3 spans 11 residues.

This clonotype came up once. The V and J genes are TRBV7-2 and TRBJ1-2, with TRBD1 as a possible D gene (6 bases). This CDR3 contains 13 residues. With 5 bases removed from V and 10 bases from J, the gap between germline ends came to 17 bases. CDR1 and CDR2 from the germline V gene are SGHTA and FQGNSA. The CDR3, as DNA: TGTGCCAGCAGCACGGGACAAGCGGATGTCTACACCTTC. This gives the protein CASSTGQADVYTF.

This clonotype appeared many times. This chain connects TRBV7-9 to TRBJ1-1; 8 bases fit TRBD1. Trimming cost V 4 bases and J 5 bases; bases outside gene matches: 6. The CDR3 runs to 14 residues. Germline CDR1 and CDR2: SEHNR and FQNEAQ (reference sequence). CDR3 residues: CASSSGGGWTEAFF. The CDR3 DNA is TGTGCCAGCAGCTCAGGGGGCGGTTGGACTGAAGCTTTCTTT.